This T cell receptor beta chain was identified in a study of beta chain features in type 1 diabetes. Turning to the study itself: Healthy donors, compared against patients, showed similar age, gender and cell yields.

V shed 0 bases, J shed 6 bases, and the junction held 8 bases outside the gene matches. Per germline, CDR1 LGHNA and CDR2 YNFKEQ. The CDR3 runs 17 residues. Overall study findings and caveats: Equally in patients and controls, PCR might preferentially amplify shorter templates. Type 1 diabetes patients showed fewer insertions and more deletions at VDJ junctions.

Of the isolated RNA, all was reverse transcribed, and so the sequenced material was expressed TCRB transcripts. TCRdb's copy holds only in-frame clones and misses some; the assay was immunoSEQ multiplex PCR. Among hundreds of thousands of clones listed, roughly 16% were seen once. On this clone: Its cognate antigen is unknown.

The chain recombines TRBV4-2 with TRBJ2-3, with TRBD2 matching over 11 bases. The clonotype was recovered from a man aged 18 to 30 in good health. Material: naive CD4+ T cells from blood. The CDR3 reads CASSQDSTSGSRDTQYF. CDR3 nucleotides: TGTGCCAGCAGCCAAGATTCCACTAGCGGGAGTAGGGATACGCAGTATTTT.